The present TCR beta chain was sequenced within a study of T cells in Graves' hyperthyroidism and ophthalmopathy. Details on this clonotype: The antigen remains unidentified.

Study-level findings and limits: Classification by a 13 V-J model distinguished ophthalmopathy from stable hyperthyroidism. The model's output predicted ophthalmopathy at a median of about 6.5 months prior to onset.

Active moderate-to-severe ophthalmopathy, Clinical Activity Score at least 3, NOSPECS at least 4, under 3 months' duration. The source of the PBMCs was less than 12 ml of fresh peripheral blood. RNA transcripts were the template for amplifying TCR beta CDR3 regions. Primed by the HTBI set, a first-round RT-PCR was run on the TCR CDR3. TCRdb used MiXCR to reprocess the multiplex PCR reads, holding one entry per CDR3 protein. The table lists 300,000 to 450,000 distinct CDR3 sequences, over 15% of them singletons. Trimming shortened V by 1 base and J by 3 bases, and 10 bases separated the two germline ends. The CDR3 sequence is 14 residues long. Germline values: CDR1 KGHSH, CDR2 LQKENI.

The sequenced material came from blood. This clonotype originated in a woman aged 35 to 49 with Graves' ophthalmopathy. The rearrangement uses TRBV18 and TRBJ2-7; D not certain. The CDR3 reads CASSPRSESYEQYF. The CDR3 region has the DNA TGTGCCAGCTCACCACGGTCAGAAAGCTACGAGCAGTACTTC.